These 23 T cell receptor beta chains came from one sample sequenced in a study of post-analysis software for immune sequencing data. Study results and limitations: Roughly 5 TRBV segments (TRBV5-6, TRBV5-1 and TRBV20-1 among them) occurred more frequently in patients than in controls.

cDNA libraries for TCR beta contained unique molecular identifiers. TCRdb reprocessed the PCR reads via MiXCR and lists one record per CDR3 protein. The sample carries about 770,000 distinct CDR3 sequences, around 46% recorded once. Their target antigens are unknown. Input material: blood. These receptors all stem from a girl aged 10 to 17 with multiple sclerosis.

This clonotype was observed once. This chain joins TRBV29-1 and TRBJ2-1; D gene unclear. V was cut by 5 bases and J by 0 bases, with 17 bases left in between. The length of the CDR3 is 16 residues. CDR1 is SQVTM and CDR2 is ANQGSEA in the germline V gene. The CDR3, as DNA: TGCAGCGTTCTAACAGTAGAACCCAGCTCCTACAATGAGCAGTTCTTC. Amino acid sequence: CSVLTVEPSSYNEQFF.

In this sample, this clonotype turned up a few times. The V and J genes are TRBV10-3 and TRBJ2-7; either TRBD1 or TRBD2 may fit D (6 bases each). Germline V CDR1 and CDR2: ENHRY, SYGVKD. The CDR3 has 14 residues. Trimming removed 7 bases from V and 3 bases from J, with 16 bases in between. This chain's CDR3 is CAIMNAGGYYEQYF. The CDR3 DNA is TGTGCCATCATGAACGCCGGGGGCTACTACGAGCAGTACTTC.

The sample holds a few counts of this clonotype. This rearrangement joins TRBV15 to TRBJ2-1, with D perhaps TRBD2 (5 bases). Trimming pared 8 bases from V and 1 base from J, leaving 9 bases between. CDR1 is LNHNV and CDR2 is YYDKDF in the germline V gene (reference sequence). CDR3 length equals 13 residues. CDR3 loop: CATRGWSYNEQFF. CDR3 sequence (DNA): TGTGCCACCCGGGGATGGTCCTACAATGAGCAGTTCTTC.

This clonotype was recorded a few times. This chain uses TRBV7-9 with TRBJ2-1, with TRBD2 as a possible D gene (6 bases). Germline V gene sequence: CDR1 SEHNR, CDR2 FQNEAQ (reference sequence). The V end lost 8 bases, the J end lost 7 bases, and 12 bases lay between the germline ends. The CDR3 contains 12 residues. The CDR3 protein is CASEGLNNEQFF. CDR3 sequence (DNA): TGTGCCAGCGAAGGACTAAATAATGAGCAGTTCTTC.

V and J are TRBV7-8 and TRBJ1-5; D uncertain. Germline V CDR1 and CDR2: SGHVS, FQNEAQ. Deletions cut 5 bases from V and 7 bases from J, with 18 bases between. CDR3 length equals 15 residues. This CDR3 is CASSPMAKIGQPQHF. The CDR3 bases are TGTGCCAGCAGCCCGATGGCGAAAATCGGACAGCCCCAGCATTTT.

In this sample, this clonotype turned up a few times. The CDR3 DNA sequence: TGTGCCAGCAGCGTAGGTAGTGGGGACTGGGAGACCCAGTACTTC. It translates to CASSVGSGDWETQYF. The chain links TRBV9 to TRBJ2-5, with a weak D call TRBD2 (6 bases). Per the germline V gene, CDR1 is SGDLS and CDR2 is YYNGEE. This CDR3 is 15 amino acids long. Trimming took 0 bases from V and 5 from J, leaving 14 bases between them.

This clonotype was observed a few times. V is TRBV6-6 and J is TRBJ1-1, with D perhaps TRBD1 (5 bases). Germline V gene data show CDR1 as MNHNY and CDR2 as SVGAGI (reference sequence). V dropped 4 bases and J dropped 5 bases, with 11 bases sitting between them. The CDR3 is 13 residues long. CDR3 region: CASSFGTRTEAFF. Here the CDR3 DNA reads TGTGCCAGCAGTTTTGGGACGAGAACTGAAGCTTTCTTT.

This clonotype was observed a handful of times. CDR3 protein: CASSLETGLVTDTQYF. The CDR3 nucleotides are TGTGCCAGCAGCTTAGAAACCGGACTAGTGACAGATACGCAGTATTTT. The chain couples TRBV7-2 to TRBJ2-3; 7 bases agree with TRBD2. The V segment lost 1 base and the J segment 3 bases; nucleotides outside the gene matches: 7. This CDR3 region has 16 residues. CDR1 SGHTA and CDR2 FQGNSA come from the germline V gene.

This clonotype was seen only a few times. This chain uses TRBV5-1 with TRBJ2-1; 9 bases are shared with TRBD2. J gave up 7 bases and V 0 bases, and 8 bases lay outside the gene matches. Looked up from germline, CDR1 is SGHRS and CDR2 is YFSETQ. The CDR3 covers 16 residues. CDR3 sequence: CASSLDSGGRVNEQFF. The CDR3 DNA is TGCGCCAGCAGCTTGGATTCTGGCGGGAGGGTGAATGAGCAGTTCTTC. The full variable domain, its missing parts supplied by reference TRBV5-1 and TRBJ2-1, is KAGVTQTPRYLIKTRGQQVTLSCSPISGHRSVSWYQQTPGQGLQFLFEYFSETQRNKGNFPGRFSGRQFSNSRSEMNVSTLELGDSALYLCASSLDSGGRVNEQFFGPGTRLTVL.

The rearrangement joins TRBV24-1 to TRBJ2-6; D unclear. The CDR3 sequence is 16 residues long. Per germline, CDR1 KGHDR and CDR2 SFDVKD. V lost 9 bases and J lost 0, with 14 bases in between. In DNA, the CDR3 is TGTGCCACCGGACGAACTGGGAACTCTGGGGCCAACGTCCTGACTTTC. Its translation is CATGRTGNSGANVLTF.

This clonotype was seen once. A read error may produce the germline difference seen at one junction end. This sequence joins TRBV6-2 or TRBV6-3 and TRBJ2-7; TRBD1 matches 9 bases. The CDR3 length is 14 residues. Per germline, CDR1 MNHEY and CDR2 SVGEGT. CDR3 loop: CTSSADRGSYEQYF. The DNA for the CDR3 is TGTACCAGCAGTGCGGACAGGGGATCCTACGAGCAGTACTTC.

This sequence joins TRBV20-1 and TRBJ2-1; 14 bases map to TRBD2. V was clipped by 0 bases and J by 2 bases; unmatched bases: 12. The CDR3 sequence is 20 residues long. From germline, CDR1 is DFQATT and CDR2 SNEGSKA (reference sequence). The CDR3 DNA follows: TGCAGTGCTAGAGATCAGGGCGGGACTAGCGGGAGTGTCCCCTACAATGAGCAGTTCTTC. Translated: CSARDQGGTSGSVPYNEQFF.

The chain uses TRBV29-1 and TRBJ2-5; D might be TRBD2 (6 bases). The J call may be in error: the DNA end matches TRBJ2-7 better. From germline, CDR1 is SQVTM and CDR2 ANQGSEA. The length of the CDR3 is 13 residues. In DNA, the CDR3 is TGCAGCGTTCCGGGACCGGGGGTGGTCGAGCAGTACTTC. Translation gives CSVPGPGVVEQYF.

The table lists this clonotype with many counts. The V call is TRBV10-3, the J call TRBJ2-7; 8 positions agree with TRBD2. The junction had 4 bases not matched to a gene; V was cut back by 3 bases and J by 0 bases. Germline CDR1 and CDR2: ENHRY and SYGVKD. The CDR3 totals 15 residues. The CDR3 sequence: CAISDPAGASYEQYF. The CDR3 DNA follows: TGTGCCATCAGTGATCCAGCGGGAGCCTCCTACGAGCAGTACTTC.

The chain links TRBV12-3 or TRBV12-4 to TRBJ2-1; 9 nucleotides match TRBD2. The V and J ends lost 4 bases and 5 bases, in that order; junction bases with no gene match: 9. This CDR3 spans 16 amino acids. The CDR3 coding sequence is TGTGCCAGCAGTTCGTCGACCAGCGGGAGGAACAATGAGCAGTTCTTC. It translates to CASSSSTSGRNNEQFF.

CDR3 coding DNA: TGTGCCAGCAGCTTGGTGGGTAACGAAAAACTGTTTTTT. Translated: CASSLVGNEKLFF. The V call is TRBV5-6, the J call TRBJ1-4, with D hard to call. The CDR3 contains 13 residues. V lost 0 bases to trimming and J lost 8 bases, with 8 bases between them. CDR1 SGHDT and CDR2 YYEEEE come from the germline V gene.

This sequence joins TRBV7-2 and TRBJ2-3, with D perhaps TRBD2 (6 bases). Trimming took off 2 bases at V and 8 bases at J, with 14 bases between the two ends. The V gene's germline CDR1 is SGHTA and CDR2 FQGNSA. This CDR3 comprises 14 residues. CDR3 in DNA: TGTGCCAGCAGCTTAAAGCGGGTCATGGGTACGCAGTATTTT. Its translation is CASSLKRVMGTQYF.

This clonotype was observed a handful of times. V gene TRBV29-1 combines with J gene TRBJ2-4; the D is unclear. With the DNA end fitting TRBJ2-7 better, the J assignment may be wrong. The germline CDR1 and CDR2 sequences are SQVTM and ANQGSEA. The CDR3 is 14 residues long. Written as DNA, the CDR3 is TGCAGCGTTCTAGTTGTATCGAACAACTACGAGCAGTACTTC. As protein: CSVLVVSNNYEQYF.

In its sample, this clonotype was seen many times. This rearrangement joins TRBV5-1 to TRBJ1-2; 7 bases align to TRBD1. CDR1 is SGHRS and CDR2 is YFSETQ in the germline V gene. The CDR3 is 14 amino acids. V shed 1 base, J shed 1 base, and the junction held 1 base outside the gene matches. CDR3 nucleotide sequence: TGCGCCAGCAGCTTGCAGGGGGGTAACTATGGCTACACCTTC. Encoded protein: CASSLQGGNYGYTF.

There are a few counts of this clonotype. This chain links TRBV27 with TRBJ1-5; TRBD1 matches 11 bases. This CDR3 has 16 residues. CDR1 is MNHEY, CDR2 SMNVEV, per germline (reference sequence). The J segment lost 6 bases and the V segment lost 7 bases, leaving 11 bases of the junction unmatched. Written as DNA, the CDR3 is TGTGCCAGCAAGGAGACCGGGACAGGGGGACGTCAGCCCCAGCATTTT. Its translation is CASKETGTGGRQPQHF.

As DNA, the CDR3 is TGTGCCAGCAGGGACAGGGGGAACTCACATGAGCAGTACTTC. Its protein product is CASRDRGNSHEQYF. The genes are TRBV6-6 and TRBJ2-4, with TRBD1 matching 10 bases. V trimming: 6 bases; J trimming: 13 bases; junction bases outside the gene matches: 12. The CDR3 has 14 residues. CDR1 and CDR2 from the germline V gene are MNHNY and SVGAGI (reference sequence).

This clonotype was found a few times. The J gene is TRBJ2-5, the V gene TRBV6-6; D is ambiguous. Trimming took off 5 bases at V and 0 bases at J, with 10 bases between the two ends. The CDR3 is 14 residues long. In germline, CDR1 is MNHNY, CDR2 SVGAGI (reference sequence). The CDR3 DNA follows: TGTGCCAGCAGTCCCCGGGTGGACCAAGAGACCCAGTACTTC. Its translation: CASSPRVDQETQYF.

This chain uses TRBV12-3 or TRBV12-4 with TRBJ2-5; D perhaps matches TRBD2 (6 bases). The tail of the sequence fits TRBJ2-1 better, so the J call may be wrong. The CDR3 has 13 residues. CDR3 sequence reads: CASSLGVAETQFF. The CDR3 DNA follows: TGTGCCAGCAGTTTAGGGGTAGCGGAGACCCAGTTCTTC.